The rows below give T cell receptor beta chains drawn from one sample of a study of blood T cell repertoires in COVID-19. Assay used: immunoSEQ multiplex PCR; TCRdb lists only in-frame clones, some missing. The profile covers fewer than 300,000 clones, with 70% to 85% appearing a single time and 0.87% taken by the ten largest. Sequenced: peripheral blood. The receptors stem from a human donor with COVID-19, enrolled during active disease. The donor label of this sample is uncertain. Both conserved end residues are part of each CDR3. Fields, in order: V gene, J gene, CDR3 length, D gene, clone size, CDR3 protein, CDR3 DNA. The D gene is left open where the match is weak. Clone size, where shown, is once, few, many, or a class for clones that have expanded.

v_gene: TRBV30; j_gene: TRBJ2-7; len: 12; d_gene: -; abundance: -; CDR3aa: CAWSEQGREQYF; CDR3nt: TGTGCCTGGAGTGAACAGGGTAGGGAGCAGTACTTC
v_gene: TRBV6-1; j_gene: TRBJ1-1; len: 15; d_gene: TRBD1; abundance: -; CDR3aa: CASSDGTVENTEAFF; CDR3nt: TGTGCCAGCAGTGACGGGACAGTCGAAAACACTGAAGCTTTCTTT
v_gene: TRBV27; j_gene: TRBJ2-2; len: 14; d_gene: -; abundance: -; CDR3aa: CASSLQGNTGELFF; CDR3nt: TGTGCCAGCAGTCTACAGGGGAACACCGGGGAGCTGTTTTTT
v_gene: TRBV9; j_gene: TRBJ2-5; len: 14; d_gene: TRBD2; abundance: -; CDR3aa: CASSREAGQETQYF; CDR3nt: TGTGCCAGCAGCCGGGAAGCGGGGCAAGAGACCCAGTACTTC
v_gene: TRBV2; j_gene: TRBJ1-5; len: 15; d_gene: -; abundance: once; CDR3aa: CASSGRANSNQPQHF; CDR3nt: TGTGCCAGCAGTGGGCGGGCCAATAGCAATCAGCCCCAGCATTTT
v_gene: TRBV10-3; j_gene: TRBJ1-4; len: 15; d_gene: -; abundance: -; CDR3aa: CAISEAPGVGEKLFF; CDR3nt: TGTGCCATCAGTGAGGCCCCAGGGGTGGGGGAAAAACTGTTTTTT
v_gene: TRBV5-5; j_gene: TRBJ1-1; len: 15; d_gene: -; abundance: -; CDR3aa: CASSSPWGRNTEAFF; CDR3nt: TGTGCCAGCAGTTCCCCGTGGGGCAGAAACACTGAAGCTTTCTTT
v_gene: TRBV6-5; j_gene: TRBJ1-1; len: 12; d_gene: -; abundance: -; CDR3aa: CASRPTGTEAFF; CDR3nt: TGTGCCAGCAGGCCTACAGGGACTGAAGCTTTCTTT
v_gene: TRBV28; j_gene: TRBJ2-3; len: 14; d_gene: -; abundance: -; CDR3aa: CASSFQRGTDTQYF; CDR3nt: TGTGCCAGCAGTTTCCAGCGGGGCACAGATACGCAGTATTTT
v_gene: TRBV9; j_gene: TRBJ1-2; len: 12; d_gene: -; abundance: -; CDR3aa: CASSPRVGDYTF; CDR3nt: TGTGCCAGCAGCCCCCGTGTAGGGGACTACACCTTC
v_gene: TRBV30; j_gene: TRBJ1-3; len: 16; d_gene: -; abundance: -; CDR3aa: CAWSQDTVSSGNTIYF; CDR3nt: TGTGCCTGGAGTCAGGACACGGTCAGCTCTGGAAACACCATATATTTT
v_gene: TRBV7-2; j_gene: TRBJ1-1; len: 14; d_gene: TRBD1; abundance: -; CDR3aa: CASSKDRGVTEAFF; CDR3nt: TGTGCCAGCAGCAAGGACAGGGGGGTTACTGAAGCTTTCTTT
v_gene: TRBV6-5; j_gene: TRBJ1-1; len: 15; d_gene: TRBD1; abundance: -; CDR3aa: CASSYRGHLNTEAFF; CDR3nt: TGTGCCAGCAGTTACAGGGGGCACTTGAACACTGAAGCTTTCTTT
v_gene: TRBV5-1; j_gene: TRBJ2-2; len: 15; d_gene: -; abundance: -; CDR3aa: CASTASAGAGGELFF; CDR3nt: TGCGCCAGCACCGCCTCAGCAGGGGCTGGCGGGGAGCTGTTTTTT
v_gene: TRBV6-6; j_gene: TRBJ2-7; len: 14; d_gene: TRBD2; abundance: -; CDR3aa: CASSLDRTSPEQYF; CDR3nt: TGTGCCAGCAGCCTCGACCGGACTAGTCCCGAGCAGTACTTC
v_gene: TRBV5-4; j_gene: TRBJ2-7; len: 14; d_gene: TRBD1; abundance: -; CDR3aa: CASSLGQGVNEQYF; CDR3nt: TGTGCCAGCAGCTTGGGGCAGGGGGTCAACGAGCAGTACTTC
v_gene: TRBV3-1/TRBV3-2; j_gene: TRBJ1-2; len: 16; d_gene: -; abundance: -; CDR3aa: CASSQDMGATNYGYTF; CDR3nt: TGTGCCAGCAGCCAAGATATGGGGGCCACTAACTATGGCTACACCTTC
v_gene: TRBV3-1/TRBV3-2; j_gene: TRBJ1-1; len: 15; d_gene: -; abundance: -; CDR3aa: CASSQDWTAYTEAFF; CDR3nt: TGTGCCAGCAGCCAAGATTGGACAGCCTACACTGAAGCTTTCTTT
v_gene: TRBV14; j_gene: TRBJ1-2; len: 15; d_gene: -; abundance: -; CDR3aa: CASSPLTILNYGYTF; CDR3nt: TGTGCCAGCAGCCCCCTGACAATCCTTAACTATGGCTACACCTTC
v_gene: TRBV4-3; j_gene: TRBJ1-2; len: 15; d_gene: -; abundance: once; CDR3aa: CASSQDVGGWGGYTF; CDR3nt: TGCGCCAGCAGCCAAGATGTCGGGGGATGGGGTGGCTACACCTTC
v_gene: TRBV9; j_gene: TRBJ2-2; len: 17; d_gene: TRBD2; abundance: -; CDR3aa: CASSVDPAGGPFGELFF; CDR3nt: TGTGCCAGCAGCGTAGACCCAGCGGGAGGGCCGTTCGGAGAGCTGTTTTTT
v_gene: TRBV19; j_gene: TRBJ1-2; len: 14; d_gene: -; abundance: -; CDR3aa: CASSMLGGLYGYTF; CDR3nt: TGTGCCAGTAGTATGCTTGGAGGACTTTATGGCTACACCTTC
v_gene: TRBV6-5; j_gene: TRBJ2-7; len: 13; d_gene: -; abundance: many; CDR3aa: CATPSLAIDEQYF; CDR3nt: TGTGCGACACCGAGCCTAGCGATCGACGAGCAGTACTTC
v_gene: TRBV9; j_gene: TRBJ1-4; len: 16; d_gene: -; abundance: -; CDR3aa: CASSRGTTSGDEKLFF; CDR3nt: TGTGCCAGCAGCAGAGGGACGACTTCGGGGGATGAAAAACTGTTTTTT
v_gene: TRBV7-2; j_gene: TRBJ2-1; len: 17; d_gene: -; abundance: once; CDR3aa: CASSFFRASKRFNEQFF; CDR3nt: TGTGCCAGCAGCTTTTTCCGCGCTAGCAAGAGATTCAATGAGCAGTTCTTC
v_gene: TRBV6-5; j_gene: TRBJ1-1; len: 12; d_gene: -; abundance: -; CDR3aa: CASSKTANEAFF; CDR3nt: TGTGCCAGCAGTAAGACAGCTAATGAAGCTTTCTTT
v_gene: TRBV5-1; j_gene: TRBJ1-2; len: 18; d_gene: TRBD1; abundance: -; CDR3aa: CASSPFPRGRRMDYGYTF; CDR3nt: TGCGCCAGCAGCCCCTTCCCCAGGGGGCGCCGGATGGACTATGGCTACACCTTC